This T cell receptor (beta chain) is drawn from a study of blood T cell repertoires in COVID-19 (dated by TCRdb to the early 2020s). About the study as a whole: Samples covering the acute and convalescent phases of COVID-19 were provided by collaborators in the United States, Italy and Spain. The material from the prospective study consisted of cDNA or gDNA derived from T cells, B-cell-depleted T cells, or PBMCs. The dataset comprised deeply sampled blood TCRbeta repertoires from subjects exposed to, actively infected with, or recovered from COVID-19. The repertoires were released in a freely available public database meant as a resource for research on the immune response to SARS-CoV-2. The samples were drawn from two sources: the first 160 participants of the ongoing ImmuneRACE study, and 1,254 subjects contributed by 6 global collaborators. Sample metadata almost always included a de-identified subject ID, COVID-19 status, age in years and sex. Where HLA class I and class II types were available, the types were taken from metadata supplied by the sample provider, not from assay-based typing.

TCRbeta CDR3 regions were amplified from genomic DNA by means of the immunoSEQ Assay, a bias-controlled multiplex PCR. In the authors' own workflow: Within the assay, amplification of reference gene primers was used to estimate how many nucleated cells each sample contained. Sequence reads were collapsed and filtered to measure the absolute abundance of every unique TCRbeta CDR3 rearrangement. Productive Simpson clonality was computed per sample as the square root of Simpson's diversity index over productive rearrangements. TCRdb carries this immuneACCESS record with in-frame sequences only. Its versions omit some clonotypes, under half of them owing to an unresolved V gene in the studies checked, with the rest unexplained. The D gene and trimming were derived from the DNA, and the V and J assignments and clone size from that table. Across this sample there are fewer than 200,000 clones, with approximately 87% seen only once. Of the sample, approximately 4.4% is held by the ten largest clones.

Enrolling through a virtual design, the prospective study's participants ranged in age from roughly 18 to 89 years and lived across 24 United States geographic areas. To assign participants to cohorts, the prospective study relied on clinical history that participants themselves reported in a screening survey and a study questionnaire. Recovered participants in ImmuneRACE Cohort 3 were defined as having two consecutive negative NP/OP PCR tests, clearance from a healthcare professional, or resolution of symptoms. Each participant in the prospective study had whole blood, serum and a nasopharyngeal or oropharyngeal swab collected by mobile phlebotomists. Prospective study participants could optionally give additional blood draws and questionnaires over an approximately two-month period. Prospective study blood samples were shipped either frozen or at room temperature before DNA extraction. Remarks on this clone: The specificity of this receptor is unknown. The sample holds no much larger clone one base away, and base qualities are not on file.

Including the terminal cysteine and phenylalanine, the CDR3 comprises 17 residues. CDR3 DNA is the only sequence kept; it has 51 bases, read in frame from the first base. CDR1 and CDR2, looked up from the germline V gene, are MGHDK and SYGVNS. At the junction V is shortened by 6 bases and J by 4 bases, with 19 bases in between. Paper-wide results and their limitations: How much clinical and demographic metadata was included differed by source and by participant, and the metadata was provided uncurated.

This receptor was taken from a woman aged 50 to 60 who had recovered from COVID-19. The sequencing input was PBMCs or T cells enriched from blood (not recorded which). Here the chain combines TRBV25-1 and TRBJ2-6, with a weak D call of TRBD1 (6 bases match). CDR3 loop: CASSGSGVLSGANVLTF. The DNA sequence follows: TGTGCCAGCAGCGGGTCAGGGGTCCTCTCCGGGGCCAACGTCCTGACTTTC.